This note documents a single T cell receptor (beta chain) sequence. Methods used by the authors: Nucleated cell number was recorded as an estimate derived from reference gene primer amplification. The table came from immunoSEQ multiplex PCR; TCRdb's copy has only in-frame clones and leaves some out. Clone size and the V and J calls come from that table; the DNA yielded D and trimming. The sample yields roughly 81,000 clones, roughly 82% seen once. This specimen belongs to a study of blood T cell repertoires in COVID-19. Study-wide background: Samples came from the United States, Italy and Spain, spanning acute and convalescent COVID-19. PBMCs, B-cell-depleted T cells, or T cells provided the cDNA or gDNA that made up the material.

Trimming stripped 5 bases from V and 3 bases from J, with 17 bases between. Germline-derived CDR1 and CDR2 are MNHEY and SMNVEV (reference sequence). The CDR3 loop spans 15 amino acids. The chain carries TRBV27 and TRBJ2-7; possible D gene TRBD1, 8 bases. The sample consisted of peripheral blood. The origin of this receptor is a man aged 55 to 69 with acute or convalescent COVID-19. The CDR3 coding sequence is TGTGCCAGCAGTCAGGGGGCTAGCGGTCTCTACGAGCAGTACTTC. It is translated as CASSQGASGLYEQYF.